These 2 T cell receptor beta chains share one sample of origin, sequenced in a study of control samples from healthy donors and cancer patients. Produced via immunoSEQ multiplex PCR; TCRdb's table is partial and in-frame only. The sample table includes about 210,000 clones. Material: blood. Receptor source: a woman aged 25 to 39 in good health.

The rearrangement uses TRBV13 and TRBJ1-4; a possible D gene is TRBD1 (5 bases). Germline-derived CDR1 and CDR2 are PRHDT and FYEKMQ (reference sequence). V was cut by 5 bases and J by 5 bases, with 15 bases left in between. The CDR3 length is 15 residues. The CDR3 is CASSLTSDINEKLFF. Written as DNA, the CDR3 is TGTGCCAGCAGCCTCACATCGGACATAAATGAAAAACTGTTTTTT.

The rearrangement joins TRBV20-1 to TRBJ1-2, with D perhaps matching TRBD1 (6 bases). This CDR3 spans 9 amino acids. Trimming removed 7 bases at V and 8 bases at J, with 8 bases between. The V gene's germline CDR1 is DFQATT and CDR2 SNEGSKA (reference sequence). The CDR3 is CSVRGGYTF. Here the CDR3 DNA reads TGCAGTGTGAGGGGGGGCTACACCTTC.